Given below is one T cell receptor beta chain in context. Its antigen is unidentified. Amplification used 60 Vbeta primers and 13 Jbeta primers. The method was immunoSEQ multiplex PCR; TCRdb's version includes in-frame clones alone and lacks a portion of them. Of some 120,000 clones listed, around 80% are singletons. The entry originates in a study of cytomegalovirus exposure and HLA in healthy donors. CDR3 length: 14 amino acids. Trimming pared 2 bases from V and 8 bases from J, leaving 15 bases between. Germline V lookup: CDR1 MGHRA, CDR2 YSYEKL. Study-wide results and limits: Trimming of TCR beta V- and J-genes showed a link, identified in a later analysis, to a missense DCLRE1C variant.

Samples came from healthy bone marrow donors. The chain joins TRBV4-1 to TRBJ1-2; D is possibly TRBD1 (6 bases). This clonotype was sampled from a man aged 25 to 40 in good health and CMV-seropositive. The sequencing input was PBMCs. CDR3 residues: CASSQSSEGGGYTF. The CDR3 coding sequence is TGCGCCAGCAGCCAATCCTCCGAGGGGGGGGGCTACACCTTC.